This paragraph covers one T cell receptor (beta chain) sequence. The data are from a study of T cell responses to AZD1222 COVID-19 vaccine. Here immunoSEQ multiplex PCR was the method, and the copy in TCRdb shows in-frame clones only, minus some. The data show 90,000 to 150,000 clones, with roughly nine tenths seen just once and about 2.4% held by the top ten. The starting material was peripheral blood, obtained on day 0 of AZD1222 vaccination. The receptor was isolated from an adult in good health.

CDR3 sequence (DNA): TGTGCTAGTAGCGGGAGTTCCTACAATGAGCAGTTCTTC. Amino acid sequence: CASSGSSYNEQFF. J is TRBJ2-1 and V is TRBV12-5; 8 nucleotides line up with TRBD2. Per germline, CDR1 LGHNT and CDR2 FRNRAP. This CDR3 has 13 amino acids. V lost 8 bases and J lost 1; bases outside the gene matches: 1.